This T cell receptor (beta chain) came from a study of blood T cell repertoires in COVID-19. The overall study: The United States, Italy and Spain supplied acute and convalescent COVID-19 samples.

Original processing notes: How many nucleated cells were present was estimated from reference gene primer amplification. The assay was immunoSEQ multiplex PCR, and TCRdb's table has in-frame clones only and misses some. D and trimming come from the DNA, and the V and J calls and clone size come from that table. The data hold 300,000 to 400,000 clones, with around 91% observed a single time. Trimming removed 4 bases at V and 8 bases at J, with 15 bases between. Germline CDR1 SGHNT, CDR2 YENEEA. This CDR3 spans 14 amino acids. Sequencing input: peripheral blood. The clonotype originates from a woman aged 18-35 years who had recovered from COVID-19. The chain joins TRBV11-3 to TRBJ2-1; D is possibly TRBD1 (6 bases). CDR3 sequence: CASSSYQGWDEQFF. DNA for the CDR3: TGTGCCAGCAGCTCATATCAGGGGTGGGATGAGCAGTTCTTC.